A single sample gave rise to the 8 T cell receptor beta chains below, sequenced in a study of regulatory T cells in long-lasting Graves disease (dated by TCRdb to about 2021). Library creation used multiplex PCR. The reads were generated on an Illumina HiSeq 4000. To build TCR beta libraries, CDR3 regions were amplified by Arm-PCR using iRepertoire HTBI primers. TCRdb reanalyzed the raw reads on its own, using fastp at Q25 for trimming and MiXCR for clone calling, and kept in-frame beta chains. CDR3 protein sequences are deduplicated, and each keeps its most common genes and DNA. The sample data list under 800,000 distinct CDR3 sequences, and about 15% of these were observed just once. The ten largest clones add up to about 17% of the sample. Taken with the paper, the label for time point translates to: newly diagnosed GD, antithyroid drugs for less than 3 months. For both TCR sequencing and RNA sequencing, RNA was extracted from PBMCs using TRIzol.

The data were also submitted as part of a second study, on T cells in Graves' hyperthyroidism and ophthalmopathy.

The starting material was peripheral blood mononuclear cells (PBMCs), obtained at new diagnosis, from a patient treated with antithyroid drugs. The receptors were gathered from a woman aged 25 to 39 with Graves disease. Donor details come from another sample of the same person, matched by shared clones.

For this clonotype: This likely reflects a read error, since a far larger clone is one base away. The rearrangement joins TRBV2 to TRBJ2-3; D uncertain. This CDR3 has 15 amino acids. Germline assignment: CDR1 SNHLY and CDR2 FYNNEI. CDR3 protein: CASSLTSLNTDTRYF. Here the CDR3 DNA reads TGTGCCAGCAGCTTAACGAGTTTAAACACAGATACGCGGTATTTT. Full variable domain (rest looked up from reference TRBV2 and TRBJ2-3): EPEVTQTPSHQVTQMGQEVILRCVPISNHLYFYWYRQILGQKVEFLVSFYNNEISEKSEIFDDQFSVERPDGSNFTLKIRSTKLEDSAMYFCASSLTSLNTDTRYFGPGTRLTVL.

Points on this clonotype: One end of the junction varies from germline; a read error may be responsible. CDR3 sequence (DNA): TGTGCCAGCAGGGAGTCGGTACGGGGGACATCAGCGAACTTC. Residues: CASRESVRGTSANF. The chain links TRBV25-1 to TRBJ2-7; D assignment may be TRBD1 or TRBD2 (6 bases each). From germline, CDR1 is MGHDK and CDR2 SYGVNS. The CDR3 is 14 residues long.

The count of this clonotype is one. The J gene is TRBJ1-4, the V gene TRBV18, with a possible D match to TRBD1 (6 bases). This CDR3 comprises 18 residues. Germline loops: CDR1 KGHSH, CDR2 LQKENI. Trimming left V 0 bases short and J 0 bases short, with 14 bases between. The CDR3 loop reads CASSPPAGASSTNEKLFF. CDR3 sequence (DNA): TGTGCCAGCTCACCACCGGCGGGGGCGTCCTCAACTAATGAAAAACTGTTTTTT.

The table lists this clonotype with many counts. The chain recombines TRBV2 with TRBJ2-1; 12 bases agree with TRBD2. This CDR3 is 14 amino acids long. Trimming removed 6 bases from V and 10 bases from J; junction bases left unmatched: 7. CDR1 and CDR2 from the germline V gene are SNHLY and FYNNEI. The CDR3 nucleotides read TGTGCCAGCAGGCAACTAGCGGGAGGAACCGAGCAGTTCTTC. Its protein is CASRQLAGGTEQFF.

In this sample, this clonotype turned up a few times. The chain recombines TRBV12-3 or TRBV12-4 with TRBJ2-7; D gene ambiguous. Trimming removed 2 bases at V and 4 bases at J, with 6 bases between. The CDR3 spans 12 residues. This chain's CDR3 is CASSLNMYEQYF. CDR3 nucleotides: TGTGCCAGCAGTTTAAACATGTACGAGCAGTACTTC.

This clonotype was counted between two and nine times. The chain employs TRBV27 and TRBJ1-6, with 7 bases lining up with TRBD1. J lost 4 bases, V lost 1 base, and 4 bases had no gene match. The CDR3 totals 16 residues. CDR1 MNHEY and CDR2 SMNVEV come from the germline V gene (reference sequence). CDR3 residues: CASSLWTGSYNSPLHF. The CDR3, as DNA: TGTGCCAGCAGTTTATGGACAGGTTCATATAATTCACCCCTCCACTTT.

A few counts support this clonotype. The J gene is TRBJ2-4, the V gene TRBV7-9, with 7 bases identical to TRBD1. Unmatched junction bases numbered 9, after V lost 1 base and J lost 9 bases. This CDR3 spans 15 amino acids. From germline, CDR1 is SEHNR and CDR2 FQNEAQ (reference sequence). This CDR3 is CASSLVRQQGTIQYF. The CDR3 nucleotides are TGTGCCAGCAGCTTAGTAAGACAACAGGGGACCATTCAGTACTTC.

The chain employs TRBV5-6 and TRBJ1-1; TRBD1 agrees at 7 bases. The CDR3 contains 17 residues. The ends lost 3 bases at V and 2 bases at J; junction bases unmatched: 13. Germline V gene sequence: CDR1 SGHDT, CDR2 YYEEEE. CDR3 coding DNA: TGTGCCAGCAGCTGGGTCGAGGGGGCTTTCTACAACACTGAAGCTTTCTTT. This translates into CASSWVEGAFYNTEAFF.